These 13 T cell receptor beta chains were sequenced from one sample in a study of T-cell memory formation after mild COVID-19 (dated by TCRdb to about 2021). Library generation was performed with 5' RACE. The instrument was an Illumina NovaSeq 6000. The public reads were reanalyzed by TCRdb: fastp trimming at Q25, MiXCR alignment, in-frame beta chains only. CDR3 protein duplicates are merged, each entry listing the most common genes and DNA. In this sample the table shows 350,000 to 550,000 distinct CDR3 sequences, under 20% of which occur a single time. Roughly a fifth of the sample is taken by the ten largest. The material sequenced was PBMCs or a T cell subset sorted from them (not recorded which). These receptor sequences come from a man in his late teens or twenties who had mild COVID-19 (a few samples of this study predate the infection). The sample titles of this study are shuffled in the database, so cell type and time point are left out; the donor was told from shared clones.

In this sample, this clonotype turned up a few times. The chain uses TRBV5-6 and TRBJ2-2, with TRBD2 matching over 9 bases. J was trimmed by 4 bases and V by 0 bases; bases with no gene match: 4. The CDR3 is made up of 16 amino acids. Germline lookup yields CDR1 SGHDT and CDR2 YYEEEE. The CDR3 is CASSLGGAGGTGELFF. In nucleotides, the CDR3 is TGTGCCAGCAGCTTGGGTGGAGCGGGGGGCACCGGGGAGCTGTTTTTT.

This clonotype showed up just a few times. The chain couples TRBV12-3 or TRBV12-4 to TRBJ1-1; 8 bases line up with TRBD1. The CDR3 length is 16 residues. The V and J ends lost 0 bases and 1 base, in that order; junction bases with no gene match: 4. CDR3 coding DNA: TGTGCCAGCAGTTTAGCCAGACAGGGGAAGAACACTGAAGCTTTCTTT. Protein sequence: CASSLARQGKNTEAFF.

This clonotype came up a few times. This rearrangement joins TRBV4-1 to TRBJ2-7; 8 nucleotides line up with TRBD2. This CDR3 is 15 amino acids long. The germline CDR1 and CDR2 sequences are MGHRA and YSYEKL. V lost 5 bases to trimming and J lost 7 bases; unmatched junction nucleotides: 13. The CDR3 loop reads CASSAQMGSGGEQYF. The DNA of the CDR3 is TGCGCCAGCAGCGCGCAAATGGGCAGCGGGGGAGAGCAGTACTTC.

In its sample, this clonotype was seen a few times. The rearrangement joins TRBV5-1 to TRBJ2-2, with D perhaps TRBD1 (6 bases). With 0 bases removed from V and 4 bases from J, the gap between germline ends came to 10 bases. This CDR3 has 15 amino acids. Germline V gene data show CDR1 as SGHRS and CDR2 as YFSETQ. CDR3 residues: CASSLAQGSTGELFF. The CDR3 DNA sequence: TGCGCCAGCAGCTTGGCTCAGGGGAGCACCGGGGAGCTGTTTTTT.

The CDR3 DNA sequence: TGTGCCAGCAGCTTACAGCCGGGCCGTAATTCACCCCTCCACTTT. This gives the protein CASSLQPGRNSPLHF. The chain is built from TRBV7-2 and TRBJ1-6, with D unresolved. The CDR3 covers 15 residues. Germline loops: CDR1 SGHTA, CDR2 FQGNSA. The ends were cut back, 2 bases at V and 6 bases at J, with 11 bases in the middle.

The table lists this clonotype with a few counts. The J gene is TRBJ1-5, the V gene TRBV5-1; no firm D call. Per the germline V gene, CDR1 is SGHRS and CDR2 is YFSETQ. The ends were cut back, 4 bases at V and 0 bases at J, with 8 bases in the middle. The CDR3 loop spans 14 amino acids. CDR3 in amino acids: CASSPDGSNQPQHF. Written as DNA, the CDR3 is TGCGCCAGCAGCCCGGACGGTAGCAATCAGCCCCAGCATTTT. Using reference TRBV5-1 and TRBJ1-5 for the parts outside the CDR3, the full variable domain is KAGVTQTPRYLIKTRGQQVTLSCSPISGHRSVSWYQQTPGQGLQFLFEYFSETQRNKGNFPGRFSGRQFSNSRSEMNVSTLELGDSALYLCASSPDGSNQPQHFGDGTRLSIL.

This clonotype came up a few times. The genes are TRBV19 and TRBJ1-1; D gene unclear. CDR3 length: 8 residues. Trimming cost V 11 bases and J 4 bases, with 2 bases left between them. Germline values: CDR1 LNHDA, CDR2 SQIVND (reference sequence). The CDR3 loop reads CAATEAFF. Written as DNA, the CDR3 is TGTGCCGCCACTGAAGCTTTCTTT.

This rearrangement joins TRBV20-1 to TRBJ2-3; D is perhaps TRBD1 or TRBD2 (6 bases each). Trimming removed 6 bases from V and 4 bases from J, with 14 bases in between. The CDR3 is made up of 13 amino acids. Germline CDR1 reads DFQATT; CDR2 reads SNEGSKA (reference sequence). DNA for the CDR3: TGCAGTGCAGAACCCCGGGGGCCAGATACGCAGTATTTT. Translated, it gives CSAEPRGPDTQYF.

For the CDR3, the DNA is TGTGCCAGCAGCCCCATGTGGGGAGAGACCCAGTACTTC. Its translation: CASSPMWGETQYF. This chain links TRBV12-3 or TRBV12-4 with TRBJ2-5; D is undetermined. Deletions cut 6 bases from V and 4 bases from J, with 12 bases between. The CDR3 sequence is 13 residues long.

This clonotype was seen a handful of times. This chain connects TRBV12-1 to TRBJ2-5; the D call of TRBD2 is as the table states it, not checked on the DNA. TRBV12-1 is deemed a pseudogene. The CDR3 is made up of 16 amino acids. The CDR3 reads CASSSGGPGLEETQYF. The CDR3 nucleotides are TGTGCCAGCAGCTCTGGGGGTCCGGGACTAGAGGAGACCCAGTACTTC.

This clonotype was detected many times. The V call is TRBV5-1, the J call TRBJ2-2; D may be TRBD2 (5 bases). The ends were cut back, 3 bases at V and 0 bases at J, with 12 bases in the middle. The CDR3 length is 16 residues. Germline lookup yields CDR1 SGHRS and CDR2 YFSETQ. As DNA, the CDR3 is TGCGCCAGCAGCTCTTTCGGGGTCGCGAACACCGGGGAGCTGTTTTTT. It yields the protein CASSSFGVANTGELFF.

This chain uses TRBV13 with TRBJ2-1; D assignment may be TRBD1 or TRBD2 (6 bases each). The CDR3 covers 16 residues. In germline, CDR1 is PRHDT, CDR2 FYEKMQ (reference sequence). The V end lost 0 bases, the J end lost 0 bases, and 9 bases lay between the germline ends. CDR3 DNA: TGTGCCAGCAGCTTAGGCGGGGGCTACTCCTACAATGAGCAGTTCTTC. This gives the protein CASSLGGGYSYNEQFF. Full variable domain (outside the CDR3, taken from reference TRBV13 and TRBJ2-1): AAGVIQSPRHLIKEKRETATLKCYPIPRHDTVYWYQQGPGQDPQFLISFYEKMQSDKGSIPDRFSAQQFSDYHSELNMSSLELGDSALYFCASSLGGGYSYNEQFFGPGTRLTVL.

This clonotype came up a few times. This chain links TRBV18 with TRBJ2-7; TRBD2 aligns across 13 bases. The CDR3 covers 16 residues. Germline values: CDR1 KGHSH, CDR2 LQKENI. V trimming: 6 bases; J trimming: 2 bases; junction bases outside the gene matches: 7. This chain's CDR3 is CASSETSGGPTYEQYF. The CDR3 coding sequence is TGTGCCAGCTCCGAGACTAGCGGGGGGCCTACCTACGAGCAGTACTTC.